Presented here are 30 T cell receptor beta chains from one specimen sequenced in a study of T-cell reconstitution after alpha-beta-depleted transplantation in children. Molecular barcoding with unique molecular identifiers was used for the TCRbeta library. A single record per CDR3 protein comes from TCRdb applying MiXCR to the PCR reads. The sample has about 410,000 distinct CDR3 sequences, over 20% seen once; the top ten hold 3.5% to 4%. This specimen was PBMCs from the stem cell graft donor, taken from the stem cell graft. Receptor source: a human donor who donated a stem cell graft to a child with acute myeloid leukemia.

There are a few counts of this clonotype. This chain joins TRBV7-9 and TRBJ2-1; 11 bases map to TRBD1. Losses at the gene ends were 5 bases for V and 3 bases for J; bases not matched to a gene: 6. Germline loops: CDR1 SEHNR, CDR2 FQNEAQ (reference sequence). The length of the CDR3 is 16 residues. In DNA, the CDR3 is TGTGCCAGCAGCCTCATGGGACAGGGGGTCTACAATGAGCAGTTCTTC. Its translation: CASSLMGQGVYNEQFF. Complete variable domain (other parts from reference TRBV7-9 and TRBJ2-1): DTGVSQNPRHKITKRGQNVTFRCDPISEHNRLYWYRQTLGQGPEFLTYFQNEAQLEKSRLLSDRFSAERPKGSFSTLEIQRTEQGDSAMYLCASSLMGQGVYNEQFFGPGTRLTVL.

This clonotype was seen only a few times. The rearrangement joins TRBV18 to TRBJ2-1; D gene unclear. CDR1 KGHSH and CDR2 LQKENI come from the germline V gene. V lost 0 bases and J lost 0, with 9 bases in between. The CDR3 has 16 amino acids. The CDR3 DNA sequence: TGTGCCAGCTCACCACCGGCGGAGATCTCCTACAATGAGCAGTTCTTC. It codes for CASSPPAEISYNEQFF.

The chain employs TRBV12-3 or TRBV12-4 and TRBJ2-3; D is unclear. V lost 8 bases to trimming and J lost 6 bases, with 6 bases between them. This CDR3 spans 10 amino acids. Written as DNA, the CDR3 is TGTGCCAGCGGGATGGATACGCAGTATTTT. It is translated as CASGMDTQYF.

This clonotype occurred a few times. The rearrangement links TRBV29-1 to TRBJ2-3; 9 bases map to TRBD2. The junction had 6 bases not matched to a gene; V was cut back by 4 bases and J by 1 base. This CDR3 has 15 residues. Germline lookup yields CDR1 SQVTM and CDR2 ANQGSEA. This CDR3 reads CSVVWREGGTDTQYF. CDR3 in DNA: TGCAGCGTTGTCTGGCGGGAGGGCGGCACAGATACGCAGTATTTT.

This clonotype was counted a few times. This chain links TRBV20-1 with TRBJ1-5; D unresolved. Trimming took 2 bases from V and 6 from J, leaving 14 bases between them. CDR1 and CDR2 (germline): DFQATT, SNEGSKA (reference sequence). The CDR3 length is 14 residues. The CDR3 DNA reads as TGCAGTGCTAGATCTGGGAATGACGGTCAGCCCCAGCATTTT. This codes for CSARSGNDGQPQHF.

V usage is TRBV12-3 or TRBV12-4 and J usage is TRBJ2-2; no reliable D call. The CDR3 totals 14 residues. V was cut by 6 bases and J by 6 bases, with 14 bases left in between. In DNA form, the CDR3 reads TGTGCCAGCAGCTCCCCCCCTACGGCCGGGGAGCTGTTTTTT. It yields the protein CASSSPPTAGELFF.

The rearrangement uses TRBV6-2 or TRBV6-3 and TRBJ1-4, with TRBD1 identical over 7 bases. Germline loops: CDR1 MNHEY, CDR2 SVGEGT. J was trimmed by 4 bases and V by 2 bases; bases with no gene match: 19. The length of the CDR3 is 20 residues. CDR3 sequence reads: CASSYLARQGRRFGNEKLFF. CDR3 DNA: TGTGCCAGCAGTTACCTGGCCCGACAGGGAAGGAGGTTCGGTAATGAAAAACTGTTTTTT.

This clonotype showed up many times. V is TRBV20-1 and J is TRBJ2-7; 7 nucleotides align to TRBD1. This CDR3 comprises 12 residues. The J segment lost 2 bases and the V segment lost 6 bases, leaving 4 bases of the junction unmatched. Germline V gene sequence: CDR1 DFQATT, CDR2 SNEGSKA (reference sequence). The CDR3 sequence: CSAGQAPYEQYF. CDR3 sequence (DNA): TGCAGTGCAGGACAGGCCCCCTACGAGCAGTACTTC.

This chain joins TRBV10-3 and TRBJ2-7, with TRBD1 matching over 9 bases. Germline-derived CDR1 and CDR2 are ENHRY and SYGVKD. The CDR3 length is 13 residues. The V and J ends lost 7 bases and 5 bases, in that order; junction bases with no gene match: 6. The CDR3, as DNA: TGTGCCATCACCGGACAGGGGAAAGACGAGCAGTACTTC. Residues: CAITGQGKDEQYF.

This clonotype occurred a few times. The CDR3 region has the DNA TGTGCCAGCAGTTTAATAGGTCAGGGTGAGACACCCCTCCACTTT. This translates into CASSLIGQGETPLHF. J is TRBJ1-6 and V is TRBV27; maybe TRBD1 (5 bases). The V gene's germline CDR1 is MNHEY and CDR2 SMNVEV (reference sequence). V lost 2 bases and J lost 11, with 16 bases in between. CDR3 length equals 15 residues.

This clonotype was seen more than once but under ten times. The chain carries TRBV20-1 and TRBJ2-5; 15 bases are shared with TRBD2. V lost 1 base, J lost 1 base, and 1 base stayed unmatched. The CDR3 is 16 residues long. From germline, CDR1 is DFQATT and CDR2 SNEGSKA (reference sequence). CDR3 amino acids: CSARGTSGRVQETQYF. The CDR3 DNA is TGCAGTGCTAGAGGGACTAGCGGGAGGGTCCAAGAGACCCAGTACTTC.

This clonotype was counted between two and nine times. V and J are TRBV5-4 and TRBJ1-1; 7 nucleotides align to TRBD1. The V gene's germline CDR1 is SGHNT and CDR2 YYREEE (reference sequence). The length of the CDR3 is 15 residues. Trimming at V came to 0 bases and at J to 3 bases, leaving 5 bases not matched to a gene. The CDR3 DNA reads TGTGCCAGCAGCTTGGTACAGGGGACGCACACTGAAGCTTTCTTT. This sequence encodes CASSLVQGTHTEAFF.

The sample holds many counts of this clonotype. CDR3 sequence reads: CATSDLGGTDQETQYF. CDR3 bases: TGTGCCACCAGTGATTTGGGGGGGACAGATCAAGAGACCCAGTACTTC. This chain links TRBV24-1 with TRBJ2-5, with a tentative D call TRBD1 (7 bases). Germline V CDR1 and CDR2: KGHDR, SFDVKD. Trimming took off 0 bases at V and 2 bases at J, with 12 bases between the two ends. The CDR3 has 16 residues.

V gene TRBV5-5 combines with J gene TRBJ1-1; TRBD1 might be the D (5 bases). The V gene lost 4 bases and the J gene lost 7 bases, with 11 bases spanning the gap. Germline V gene data show CDR1 as SGHKS and CDR2 as YYEKEE (reference sequence). This CDR3 is built from 12 residues. CDR3: CASSQTVGEAFF. The CDR3 DNA is TGTGCCAGCAGCCAGACAGTAGGTGAAGCTTTCTTT.

As regards this clonotype: The CDR3 ends on some other residue instead of the conserved phenylalanine or tryptophan, so this is likely a read error. The chain links TRBV4-3 to TRBJ2-7; 7 positions agree with TRBD1. V was clipped by 1 base and J by 3 bases; unmatched bases: 9. The CDR3 runs 16 residues. Germline V gives CDR1 LGHNA, CDR2 YSLEER. CDR3 protein: CASSQGTQGTLYEQYL. The CDR3 bases are TGCGCCAGCAGCCAAGGCACACAGGGGACACTCTACGAGCAGTACCTC.

This clonotype was observed at least ten times. The CDR3 region has the DNA TGCAGTGCTAGATATCCAGGCCGCTGGGAGCAGTACTTC. Residues: CSARYPGRWEQYF. The rearrangement links TRBV20-1 to TRBJ2-7, with D hard to call. Germline CDR1 DFQATT, CDR2 SNEGSKA (reference sequence). The V gene lost 2 bases and the J gene lost 7 bases, with 15 bases spanning the gap. The CDR3 is made up of 13 amino acids.

J is TRBJ2-3 and V is TRBV5-1; TRBD2 is a possible D gene (6 bases). The ends were cut back, 0 bases at V and 2 bases at J, with 10 bases in the middle. This CDR3 comprises 15 residues. Germline CDR1 and CDR2: SGHRS and YFSETQ. CDR3 residues: CASSLDGDFTDTQYF. DNA for the CDR3: TGCGCCAGCAGCTTGGATGGGGACTTCACAGATACGCAGTATTTT.

This clonotype was observed a handful of times. V gene TRBV18 combines with J gene TRBJ2-7; tentatively, D is TRBD2 (5 bases). CDR3 length: 15 residues. V was clipped by 1 base and J by 6 bases, with 16 bases between them. CDR1 and CDR2 (germline): KGHSH, LQKENI. The CDR3 spells CASSPRKAGDGEQYF. The CDR3 coding sequence is TGTGCCAGCTCACCACGAAAGGCGGGCGATGGCGAGCAGTACTTC.

The chain uses TRBV5-1 and TRBJ2-1, with TRBD2 matching over 12 bases. The CDR3 loop spans 16 amino acids. V lost 4 bases and J lost 4; bases outside the gene matches: 6. CDR1 and CDR2 (germline): SGHRS, YFSETQ. This CDR3 is CASSERLAGAYNEQFF. CDR3 DNA sequence: TGCGCCAGCAGCGAACGACTAGCGGGAGCGTACAATGAGCAGTTCTTC.

This clonotype was counted a few times. This chain joins TRBV10-2 and TRBJ1-3; D ambiguous. This CDR3 contains 14 residues. Germline V gene lookup returns CDR1 WSHSY and CDR2 SAAADI. Trimming took 0 bases from V and 1 from J, leaving 4 bases between them. CDR3 nucleotide sequence: TGCGCCAGCAGTGAGTCAACATCTGGAAACACCATATATTTT. It is translated as CASSESTSGNTIYF.

This chain links TRBV20-1 with TRBJ1-1; perhaps TRBD1 as D (6 bases). The germline V gene has CDR1 DFQATT and CDR2 SNEGSKA (reference sequence). The CDR3 loop spans 12 amino acids. V was cut by 6 bases and J by 4 bases, with 12 bases left in between. CDR3 DNA: TGCAGTGCAGACAGGAGGGCCACTGAAGCTTTCTTT. It codes for CSADRRATEAFF.

This clonotype came up a few times. The J gene is TRBJ2-1, the V gene TRBV24-1; TRBD1 is a possible D gene (6 bases). Germline CDR1 and CDR2: KGHDR and SFDVKD. The CDR3 consists of 17 residues. With 4 bases removed from V and 5 bases from J, the gap between germline ends came to 20 bases. Here the CDR3 reads CATSDLSSAGADNEQFF. The CDR3 DNA reads as TGTGCCACCAGTGACCTCTCGTCGGCAGGGGCAGACAATGAGCAGTTCTTC.

The chain employs TRBV5-1 and TRBJ2-5; a weak D match, TRBD1 (5 bases). The V gene's germline CDR1 is SGHRS and CDR2 YFSETQ. Trimming stripped 1 base from V and 5 bases from J, with 9 bases between. CDR3 length equals 13 residues. The CDR3 protein is CASSLYSGETQYF. As DNA, the CDR3 is TGCGCCAGCAGCTTGTACTCAGGGGAGACCCAGTACTTC.

This clonotype has only a few counts. The chain has TRBV20-1 and TRBJ2-5, with TRBD2 identical over 15 bases. The CDR3 has 17 residues. The J segment lost 5 bases and the V segment lost 0 bases, leaving 7 bases of the junction unmatched. Looked up from germline, CDR1 is DFQATT and CDR2 is SNEGSKA (reference sequence). The CDR3 sequence: CSARDPGLAGGWETQYF. CDR3 DNA: TGCAGTGCTAGAGATCCGGGACTAGCGGGAGGTTGGGAGACCCAGTACTTC.

In this sample, this clonotype turned up many times. This sequence joins TRBV20-1 and TRBJ2-1, with D possibly being TRBD2 (6 bases). The CDR3 runs 14 residues. Trimming removed 0 bases at V and 3 bases at J, with 9 bases between. CDR1 and CDR2 (germline): DFQATT, SNEGSKA (reference sequence). As DNA, the CDR3 is TGCAGTGCTAGAGATTGGAGGGACTACAATGAGCAGTTCTTC. This sequence encodes CSARDWRDYNEQFF.

This clonotype was found many times. The chain uses TRBV7-9 and TRBJ2-3; TRBD1 matches 7 bases. The CDR3 loop spans 15 amino acids. V was clipped by 7 bases and J by 5 bases; unmatched bases: 12. From germline, CDR1 is SEHNR and CDR2 FQNEAQ (reference sequence). The CDR3 coding sequence is TGTGCCAGCACCCCATCCGGGACAGCCCGAGATACGCAGTATTTT. Translation gives CASTPSGTARDTQYF. The complete variable domain, with remaining parts taken from reference TRBV7-9 and TRBJ2-3, reads DTGVSQNPRHKITKRGQNVTFRCDPISEHNRLYWYRQTLGQGPEFLTYFQNEAQLEKSRLLSDRFSAERPKGSFSTLEIQRTEQGDSAMYLCASTPSGTARDTQYFGPGTRLTVL.

The V gene is TRBV12-3 or TRBV12-4, the J gene TRBJ2-7; TRBD1 aligns across 11 bases. J was trimmed by 5 bases and V by 1 base; bases with no gene match: 10. The CDR3 length is 17 residues. The CDR3 DNA follows: TGTGCCAGCAGTTTAGATAAATGGACAGGGGGCAACCACGAGCAGTACTTC. Translation gives CASSLDKWTGGNHEQYF.

Ten or more counts support this clonotype. The gene calls are TRBV20-1 and TRBJ2-3, with TRBD2 matching over 13 bases. The CDR3 totals 13 residues. Germline lookup yields CDR1 DFQATT and CDR2 SNEGSKA (reference sequence). The CDR3 loop is CIPTSGRTDTQYF. CDR3 nucleotides: TGCATTCCGACTAGCGGGAGGACAGATACGCAGTATTTT.

Comment on this clonotype: One end of the junction does not line up with germline, which may come from a read error. This chain's CDR3 is CSVEDRDVSSNEQYF. CDR3 coding DNA: TGCAGCGTTGAAGATCGGGACGTAAGCTCCAACGAGCAGTACTTC. The V and J genes are TRBV29-1 and TRBJ2-7; D may match TRBD1 or TRBD2 (5 bases each). The length of the CDR3 is 15 residues. In germline, CDR1 is SQVTM, CDR2 ANQGSEA.

This chain uses TRBV2 with TRBJ2-7; D gene unclear. The CDR3 loop spans 11 amino acids. CDR1 is SNHLY, CDR2 FYNNEI, per germline. Trimming cost V 7 bases and J 7 bases, with 11 bases left between them. The CDR3 sequence: CASTQAREQYF. CDR3 sequence (DNA): TGTGCCAGCACCCAGGCGAGGGAGCAGTACTTC.